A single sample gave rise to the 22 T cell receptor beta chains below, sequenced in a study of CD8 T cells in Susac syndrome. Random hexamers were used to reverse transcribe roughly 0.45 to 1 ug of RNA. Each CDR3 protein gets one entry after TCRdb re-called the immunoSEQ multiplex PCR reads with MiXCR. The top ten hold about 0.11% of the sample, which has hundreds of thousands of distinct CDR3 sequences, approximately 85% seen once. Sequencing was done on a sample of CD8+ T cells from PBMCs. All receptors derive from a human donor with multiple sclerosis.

DNA of the CDR3: TGTGCCAGTTCCGCCGGGGCTAAAGAGACCCAGTACTTC. Its translation is CASSAGAKETQYF. The genes are TRBV25-1 and TRBJ2-5, with D perhaps being TRBD1 or TRBD2 (5 bases each). Germline V gene sequence: CDR1 MGHDK, CDR2 SYGVNS. V lost 9 bases, J lost 3 bases, and 14 bases lay in between. The CDR3 consists of 13 residues.

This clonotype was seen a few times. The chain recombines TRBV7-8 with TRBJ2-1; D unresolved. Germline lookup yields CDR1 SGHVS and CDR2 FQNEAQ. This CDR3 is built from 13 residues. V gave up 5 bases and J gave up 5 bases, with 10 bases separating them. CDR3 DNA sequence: TGTGCCAGCAGCGCTAGACCAGACAATGAGCAGTTCTTC. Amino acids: CASSARPDNEQFF.

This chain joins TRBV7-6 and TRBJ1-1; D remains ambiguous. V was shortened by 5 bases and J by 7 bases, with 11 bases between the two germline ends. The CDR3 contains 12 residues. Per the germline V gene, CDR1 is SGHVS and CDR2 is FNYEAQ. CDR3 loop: CASSHTEDEAFF. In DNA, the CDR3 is TGTGCCAGCAGCCATACCGAAGATGAAGCTTTCTTT.

The DNA for the CDR3 is TGTGCCAGCAGTTTCGGGCAGGAGTCCTACGAGCAGTACTTC. Its translation is CASSFGQESYEQYF. The chain combines TRBV27 with TRBJ2-7; D uncertain. The germline CDR1 and CDR2 sequences are MNHEY and SMNVEV (reference sequence). The CDR3 covers 14 residues. V was trimmed by 3 bases and J by 1 base, leaving 10 bases between them.

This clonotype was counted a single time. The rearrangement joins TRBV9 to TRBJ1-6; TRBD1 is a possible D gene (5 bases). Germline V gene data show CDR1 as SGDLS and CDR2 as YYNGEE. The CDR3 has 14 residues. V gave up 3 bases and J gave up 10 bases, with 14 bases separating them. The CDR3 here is CASSASSKGSPLHF. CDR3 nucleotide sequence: TGTGCCAGCAGCGCGTCTTCAAAGGGGTCACCCCTCCACTTT. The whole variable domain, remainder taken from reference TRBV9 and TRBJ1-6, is DSGVTQTPKHLITATGQRVTLRCSPRSGDLSVYWYQQSLDQGLQFLIQYYNGEERAKGNILERFSAQQFPDLHSELNLSSLELGDSALYFCASSASSKGSPLHFGNGTRLTVT.

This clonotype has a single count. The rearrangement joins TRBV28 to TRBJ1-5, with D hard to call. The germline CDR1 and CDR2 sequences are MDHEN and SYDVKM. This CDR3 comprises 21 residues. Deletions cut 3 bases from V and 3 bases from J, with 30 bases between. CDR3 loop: CASSFPSKRHGRREFNQPQHF. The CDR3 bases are TGTGCCAGCAGTTTCCCGTCCAAACGCCACGGCAGGAGAGAATTCAATCAGCCCCAGCATTTT.

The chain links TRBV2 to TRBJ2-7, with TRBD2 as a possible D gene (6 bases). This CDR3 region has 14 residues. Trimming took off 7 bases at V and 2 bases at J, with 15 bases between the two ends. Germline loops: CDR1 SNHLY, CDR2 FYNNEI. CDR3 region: CASTGDGGTYEQYF. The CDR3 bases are TGTGCCAGCACGGGTGATGGGGGGACCTACGAGCAGTACTTC.

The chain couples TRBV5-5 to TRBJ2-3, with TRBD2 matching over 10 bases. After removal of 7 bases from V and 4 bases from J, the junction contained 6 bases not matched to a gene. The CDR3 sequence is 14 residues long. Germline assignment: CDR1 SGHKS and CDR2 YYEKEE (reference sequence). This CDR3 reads CASGYSGRPDTQYF. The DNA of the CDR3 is TGTGCCAGCGGATATAGCGGGAGGCCAGATACGCAGTATTTT.

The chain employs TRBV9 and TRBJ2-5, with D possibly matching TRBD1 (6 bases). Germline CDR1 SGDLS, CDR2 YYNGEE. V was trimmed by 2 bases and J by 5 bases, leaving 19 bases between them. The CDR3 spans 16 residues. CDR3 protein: CASSVKQGYQPETQYF. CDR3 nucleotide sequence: TGTGCCAGCAGCGTCAAACAGGGCTATCAACCTGAGACCCAGTACTTC.

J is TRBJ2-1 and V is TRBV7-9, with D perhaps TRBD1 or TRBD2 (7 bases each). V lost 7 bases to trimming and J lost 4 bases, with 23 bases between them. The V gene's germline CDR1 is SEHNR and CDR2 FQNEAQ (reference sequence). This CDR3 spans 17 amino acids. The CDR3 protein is CASTPGGGPRNYNEQFF. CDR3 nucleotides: TGTGCCAGCACCCCAGGGGGGGGGCCTAGGAATTACAATGAGCAGTTCTTC.

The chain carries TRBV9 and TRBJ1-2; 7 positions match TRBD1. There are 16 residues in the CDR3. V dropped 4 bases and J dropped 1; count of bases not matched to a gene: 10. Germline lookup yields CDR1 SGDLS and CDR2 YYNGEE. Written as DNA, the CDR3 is TGTGCCAGCAGCCCCAAGGGAGGGGGCTATAACTATGGCTACACCTTC. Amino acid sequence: CASSPKGGGYNYGYTF.

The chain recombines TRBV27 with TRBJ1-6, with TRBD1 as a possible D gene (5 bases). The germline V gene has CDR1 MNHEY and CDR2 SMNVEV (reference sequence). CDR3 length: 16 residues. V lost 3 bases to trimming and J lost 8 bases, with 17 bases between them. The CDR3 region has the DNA TGTGCCAGCAGTTTGGGAGGGGCGGTTGTATATTCACCCCTCCACTTT. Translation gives CASSLGGAVVYSPLHF.

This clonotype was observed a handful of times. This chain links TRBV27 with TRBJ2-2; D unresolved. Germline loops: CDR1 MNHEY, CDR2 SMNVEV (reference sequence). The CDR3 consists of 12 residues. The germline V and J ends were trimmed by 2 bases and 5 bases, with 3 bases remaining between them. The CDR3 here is CASSLDTGELFF. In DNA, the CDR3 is TGTGCCAGCAGTTTAGATACCGGGGAGCTGTTTTTT.

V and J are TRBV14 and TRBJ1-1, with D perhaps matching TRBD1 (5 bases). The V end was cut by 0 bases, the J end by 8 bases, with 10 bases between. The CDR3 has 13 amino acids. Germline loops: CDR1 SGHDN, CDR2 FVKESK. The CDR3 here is CASSQERGAEAFF. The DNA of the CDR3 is TGTGCCAGCAGCCAAGAGCGCGGGGCCGAAGCTTTCTTT.

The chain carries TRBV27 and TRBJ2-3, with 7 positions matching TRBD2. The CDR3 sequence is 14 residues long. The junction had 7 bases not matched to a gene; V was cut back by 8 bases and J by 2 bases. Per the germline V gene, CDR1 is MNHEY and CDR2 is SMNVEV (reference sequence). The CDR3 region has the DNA TGTGCCAGCTGGGGCGGGAGAATCACAGATACGCAGTATTTT. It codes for CASWGGRITDTQYF.

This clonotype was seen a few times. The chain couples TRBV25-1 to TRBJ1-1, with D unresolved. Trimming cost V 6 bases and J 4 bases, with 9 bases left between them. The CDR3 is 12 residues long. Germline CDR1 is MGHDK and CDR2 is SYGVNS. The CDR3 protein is CASSSPGTEAFF. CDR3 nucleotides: TGTGCCAGCAGCTCTCCGGGCACTGAAGCTTTCTTT.

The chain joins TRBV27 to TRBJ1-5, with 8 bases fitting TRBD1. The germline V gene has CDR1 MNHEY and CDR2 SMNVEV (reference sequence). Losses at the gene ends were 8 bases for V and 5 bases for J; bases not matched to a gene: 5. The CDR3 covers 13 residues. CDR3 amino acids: CASGRTGHQPQHF. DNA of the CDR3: TGTGCCAGCGGGAGGACAGGGCATCAGCCCCAGCATTTT.

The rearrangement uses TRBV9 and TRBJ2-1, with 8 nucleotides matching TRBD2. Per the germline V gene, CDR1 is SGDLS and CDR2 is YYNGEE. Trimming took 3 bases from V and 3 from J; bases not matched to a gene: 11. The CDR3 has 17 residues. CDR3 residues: CASSAYPAGGGYNEQFF. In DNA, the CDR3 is TGTGCCAGCAGCGCCTACCCCGCGGGAGGAGGCTACAATGAGCAGTTCTTC.

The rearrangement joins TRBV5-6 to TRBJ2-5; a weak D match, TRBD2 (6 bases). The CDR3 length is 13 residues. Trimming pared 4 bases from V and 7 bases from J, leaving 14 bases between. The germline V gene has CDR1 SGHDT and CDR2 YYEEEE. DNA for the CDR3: TGTGCCAGCAGCACAGGTGCCGGGGGGACCCAGTACTTC. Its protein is CASSTGAGGTQYF.

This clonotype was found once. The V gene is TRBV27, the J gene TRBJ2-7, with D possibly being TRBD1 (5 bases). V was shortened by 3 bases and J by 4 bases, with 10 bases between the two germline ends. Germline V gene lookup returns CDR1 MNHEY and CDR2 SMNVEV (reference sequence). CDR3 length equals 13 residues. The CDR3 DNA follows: TGTGCCAGCAGTTTCGCCAGGGAATACGAGCAGTACTTC. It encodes CASSFAREYEQYF.

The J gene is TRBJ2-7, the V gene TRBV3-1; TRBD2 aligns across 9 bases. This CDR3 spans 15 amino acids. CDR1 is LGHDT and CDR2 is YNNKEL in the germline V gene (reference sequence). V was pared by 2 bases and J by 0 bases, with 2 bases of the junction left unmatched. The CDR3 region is CASSQILAGSYEQYF. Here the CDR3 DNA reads TGTGCCAGCAGCCAAATACTAGCGGGCTCCTACGAGCAGTACTTC.

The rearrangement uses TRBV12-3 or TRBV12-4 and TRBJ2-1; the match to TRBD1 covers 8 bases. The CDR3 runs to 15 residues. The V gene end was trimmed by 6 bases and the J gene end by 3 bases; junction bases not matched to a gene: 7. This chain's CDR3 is CASSDQGALYNEQFF. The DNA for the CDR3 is TGTGCCAGCAGCGACCAGGGGGCTCTCTACAATGAGCAGTTCTTC.